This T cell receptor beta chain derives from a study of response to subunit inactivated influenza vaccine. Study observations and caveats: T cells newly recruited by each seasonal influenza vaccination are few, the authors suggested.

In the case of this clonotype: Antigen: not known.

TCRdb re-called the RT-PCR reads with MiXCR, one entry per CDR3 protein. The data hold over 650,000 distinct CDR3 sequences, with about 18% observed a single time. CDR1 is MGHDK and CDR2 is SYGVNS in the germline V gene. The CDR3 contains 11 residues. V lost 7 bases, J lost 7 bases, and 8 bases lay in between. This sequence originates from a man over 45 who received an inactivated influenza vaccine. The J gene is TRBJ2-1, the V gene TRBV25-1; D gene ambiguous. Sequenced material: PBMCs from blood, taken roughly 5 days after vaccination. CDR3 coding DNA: TGTGCCAGCAAAGACTTTAATGAGCAGTTCTTC. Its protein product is CASKDFNEQFF.